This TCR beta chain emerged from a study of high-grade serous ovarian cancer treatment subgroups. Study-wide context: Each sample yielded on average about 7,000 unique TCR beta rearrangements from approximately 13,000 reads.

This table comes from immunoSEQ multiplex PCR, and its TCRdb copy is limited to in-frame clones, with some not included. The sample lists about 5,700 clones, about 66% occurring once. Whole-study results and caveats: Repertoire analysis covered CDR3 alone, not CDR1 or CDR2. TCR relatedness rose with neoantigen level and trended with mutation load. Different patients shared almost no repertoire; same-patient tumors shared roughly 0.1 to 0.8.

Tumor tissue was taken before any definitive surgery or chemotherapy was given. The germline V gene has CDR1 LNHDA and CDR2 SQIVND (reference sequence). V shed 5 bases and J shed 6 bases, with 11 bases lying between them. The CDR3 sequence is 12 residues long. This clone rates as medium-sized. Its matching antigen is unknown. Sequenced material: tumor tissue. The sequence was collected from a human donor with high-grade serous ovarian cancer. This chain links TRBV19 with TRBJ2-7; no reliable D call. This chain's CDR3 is CASSGQPGEQYF. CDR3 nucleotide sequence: TGTGCCAGTAGTGGGCAGCCGGGCGAGCAGTACTTC.